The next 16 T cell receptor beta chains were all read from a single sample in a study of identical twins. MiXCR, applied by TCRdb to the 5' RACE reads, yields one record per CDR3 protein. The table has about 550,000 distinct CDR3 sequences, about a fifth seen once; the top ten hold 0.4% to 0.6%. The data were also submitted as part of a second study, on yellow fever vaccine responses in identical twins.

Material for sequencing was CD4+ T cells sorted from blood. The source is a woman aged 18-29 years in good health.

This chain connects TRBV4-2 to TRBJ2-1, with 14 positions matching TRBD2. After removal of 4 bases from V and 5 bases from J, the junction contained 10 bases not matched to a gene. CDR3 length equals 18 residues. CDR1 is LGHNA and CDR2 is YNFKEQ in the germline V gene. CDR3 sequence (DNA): TGTGCCAGCAGCCTAAAGGGACTAGCGGGAGTAGAGAACAATGAGCAGTTCTTC. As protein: CASSLKGLAGVENNEQFF.

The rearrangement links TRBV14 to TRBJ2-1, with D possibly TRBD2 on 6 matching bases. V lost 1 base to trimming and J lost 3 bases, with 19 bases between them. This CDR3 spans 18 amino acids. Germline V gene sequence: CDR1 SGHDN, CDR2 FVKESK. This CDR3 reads CASSQGSWTGVGYNEQFF. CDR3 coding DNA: TGTGCCAGCAGCCAAGGCTCCTGGACGGGAGTGGGCTACAATGAGCAGTTCTTC.

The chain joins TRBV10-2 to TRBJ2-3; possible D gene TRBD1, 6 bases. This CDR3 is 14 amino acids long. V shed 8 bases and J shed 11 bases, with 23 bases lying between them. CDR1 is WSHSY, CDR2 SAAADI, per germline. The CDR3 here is CASRYLGDKGEQYF. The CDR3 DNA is TGCGCCAGCCGGTACTTGGGGGACAAAGGGGAGCAGTATTTT.

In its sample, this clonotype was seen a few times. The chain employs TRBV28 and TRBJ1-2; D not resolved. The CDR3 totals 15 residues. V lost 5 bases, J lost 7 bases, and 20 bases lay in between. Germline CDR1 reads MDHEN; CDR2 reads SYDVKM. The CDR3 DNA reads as TGTGCCAGCAGTGCACCGGGGTTGTCGTTGCGTGGCTACACCTTC. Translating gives CASSAPGLSLRGYTF.

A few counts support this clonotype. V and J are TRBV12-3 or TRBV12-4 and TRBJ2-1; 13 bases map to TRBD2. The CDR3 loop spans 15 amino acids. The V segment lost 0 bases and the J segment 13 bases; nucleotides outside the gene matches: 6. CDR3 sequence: CASSLAGEGLAGQFF. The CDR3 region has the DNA TGTGCCAGCAGTTTAGCGGGGGAGGGACTAGCGGGACAGTTCTTC.

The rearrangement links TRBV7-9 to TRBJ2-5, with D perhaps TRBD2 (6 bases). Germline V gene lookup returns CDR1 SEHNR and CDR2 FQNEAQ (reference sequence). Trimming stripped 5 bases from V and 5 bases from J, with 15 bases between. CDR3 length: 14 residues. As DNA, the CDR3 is TGTGCCAGCAGCCTGCACGGGGAGGCTGAGACCCAGTACTTC. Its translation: CASSLHGEAETQYF.

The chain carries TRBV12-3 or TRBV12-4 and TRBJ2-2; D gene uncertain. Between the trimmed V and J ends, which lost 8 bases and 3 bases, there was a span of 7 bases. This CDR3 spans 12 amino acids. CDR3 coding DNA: TGTGCCAGCGCAGGTCACACCGGGGAGCTGTTTTTT. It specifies CASAGHTGELFF.

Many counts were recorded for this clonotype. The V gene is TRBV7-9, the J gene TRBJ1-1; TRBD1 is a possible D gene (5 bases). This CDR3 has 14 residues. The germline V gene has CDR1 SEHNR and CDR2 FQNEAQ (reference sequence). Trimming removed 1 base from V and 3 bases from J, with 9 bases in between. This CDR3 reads CASSLEGLDTEAFF. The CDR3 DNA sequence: TGTGCCAGCAGCTTAGAGGGGTTGGACACTGAAGCTTTCTTT.

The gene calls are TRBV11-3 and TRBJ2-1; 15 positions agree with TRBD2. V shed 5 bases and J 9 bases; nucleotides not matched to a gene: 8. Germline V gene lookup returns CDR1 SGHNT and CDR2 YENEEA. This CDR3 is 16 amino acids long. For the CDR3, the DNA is TGTGCCAGCAGCCAGGGACTAGCGGGAGGTTCGGGTGAGCAGTTCTTC. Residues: CASSQGLAGGSGEQFF.

Written as DNA, the CDR3 is TGTGCCAGCAGAGGGTCGTTGGGGACCCAGTACTTC. Translating it yields CASRGSLGTQYF. This chain joins TRBV12-3 or TRBV12-4 and TRBJ2-5, with unresolved D. The CDR3 is 12 residues long. Deletions cut 6 bases from V and 7 bases from J, with 12 bases between.

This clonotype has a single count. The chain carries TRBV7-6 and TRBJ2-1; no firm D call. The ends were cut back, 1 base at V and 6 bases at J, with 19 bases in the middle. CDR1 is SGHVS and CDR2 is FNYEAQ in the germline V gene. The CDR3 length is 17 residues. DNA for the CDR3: TGTGCCAGCAGCTTAGGGATTCGGCCCGACTCTGCCAATGAGCAGTTCTTC. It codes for CASSLGIRPDSANEQFF.

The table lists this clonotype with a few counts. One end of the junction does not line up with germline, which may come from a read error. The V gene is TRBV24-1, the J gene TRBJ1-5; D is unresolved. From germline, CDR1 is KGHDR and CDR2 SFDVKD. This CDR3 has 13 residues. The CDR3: CATSDGPRLAQHF. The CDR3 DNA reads TGTGCCACTAGTGACGGACCAAGACTAGCCCAGCATTTT.

The chain's CDR3 is CASTPGGDLGGNIQYF. The CDR3 DNA reads as TGTGCCAGTACCCCAGGGGGGGACCTCGGGGGAAACATTCAGTACTTC. The chain combines TRBV19 with TRBJ2-4; TRBD1 or TRBD2 may be the D gene (7 bases each). The CDR3 consists of 16 residues. V lost 7 bases to trimming and J lost 6 bases, with 22 bases between them. Germline V CDR1 and CDR2: LNHDA, SQIVND (reference sequence).

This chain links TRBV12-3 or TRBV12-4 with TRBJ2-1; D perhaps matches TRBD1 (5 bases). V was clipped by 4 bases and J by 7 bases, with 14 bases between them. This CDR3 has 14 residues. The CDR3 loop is CASSSTDRPNEQFF. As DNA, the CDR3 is TGTGCCAGCAGTTCGACTGACAGACCGAATGAGCAGTTCTTC.

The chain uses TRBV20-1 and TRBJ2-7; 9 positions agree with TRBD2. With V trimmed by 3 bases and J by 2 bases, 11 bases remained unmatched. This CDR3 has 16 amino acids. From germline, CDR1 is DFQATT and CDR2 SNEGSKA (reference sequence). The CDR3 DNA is TGCAGTGCTAGGGTTGAAGGTAGCGGGAGAACCTACGAGCAGTACTTC. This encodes CSARVEGSGRTYEQYF.

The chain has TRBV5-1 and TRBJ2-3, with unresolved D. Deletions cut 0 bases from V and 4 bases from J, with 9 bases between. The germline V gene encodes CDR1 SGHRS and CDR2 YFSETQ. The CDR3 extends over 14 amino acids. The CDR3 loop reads CASSLDVSPDTQYF. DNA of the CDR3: TGCGCCAGCAGCTTGGACGTCAGTCCAGATACGCAGTATTTT. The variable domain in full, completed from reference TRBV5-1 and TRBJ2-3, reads KAGVTQTPRYLIKTRGQQVTLSCSPISGHRSVSWYQQTPGQGLQFLFEYFSETQRNKGNFPGRFSGRQFSNSRSEMNVSTLELGDSALYLCASSLDVSPDTQYFGPGTRLTVL.